These 5 T cell receptor beta chains were all obtained from the same sample, sequenced in a study of OX40 agonist ivuxolimab in advanced cancers. Assay used: immunoSEQ multiplex PCR; TCRdb lists only in-frame clones, some missing. The sample contains about 36,000 clones, roughly three quarters of which appear only once. The specimen comprised CD4+ or CD8+ T cells sorted from blood, sampled in a trial of the OX40 agonist ivuxolimab. The receptors originated from an adult with an advanced solid tumor such as melanoma, head and neck, liver or kidney cancer.

Regarding this clone: Other DNA sequences in this specimen translate into the identical CDR3. V is TRBV15 and J is TRBJ1-1; TRBD1 is a possible D gene (5 bases). Per germline, CDR1 LNHNV and CDR2 YYDKDF (reference sequence). The CDR3 totals 14 residues. V was cut by 1 base and J by 5 bases, with 11 bases left in between. The CDR3 here is CATSRGTGGTEAFF. The CDR3 DNA reads TGTGCCACCAGCAGAGGGACTGGGGGTACTGAAGCTTTCTTT.

The genes are TRBV9 and TRBJ2-3; D may be TRBD1 (5 bases). V was pared by 0 bases and J by 0 bases, with 14 bases between. Germline V gene data show CDR1 as SGDLS and CDR2 as YYNGEE. The CDR3 consists of 17 residues. The CDR3: CASSVGHRQTSTDTQYF. As DNA, the CDR3 is TGTGCCAGCAGCGTAGGACACCGACAGACTAGCACAGATACGCAGTATTTT. The full variable domain, rest sourced from reference TRBV9 and TRBJ2-3, is DSGVTQTPKHLITATGQRVTLRCSPRSGDLSVYWYQQSLDQGLQFLIQYYNGEERAKGNILERFSAQQFPDLHSELNLSSLELGDSALYFCASSVGHRQTSTDTQYFGPGTRLTVL.

The chain carries TRBV9 and TRBJ2-3; weak D call: TRBD2 (7 bases). This CDR3 contains 15 residues. CDR1 SGDLS and CDR2 YYNGEE come from the germline V gene. V lost 0 bases and J 4 bases, leaving 12 bases between the germline ends. CDR3 nucleotides: TGTGCCAGCAGCGTAGTAGGGGGGGGCCCAGATACGCAGTATTTT. This sequence encodes CASSVVGGGPDTQYF.

V and J are TRBV9 and TRBJ2-1; D possibly corresponds to TRBD2 (5 bases). Germline loops: CDR1 SGDLS, CDR2 YYNGEE. Deletions cut 3 bases from V and 1 base from J, with 11 bases between. The CDR3 runs to 15 residues. CDR3 amino acids: CASSARDRSYNEQFF. The CDR3 DNA reads as TGTGCCAGCAGCGCCCGGGATAGGTCCTACAATGAGCAGTTCTTC. Complete variable domain (other parts from reference TRBV9 and TRBJ2-1): DSGVTQTPKHLITATGQRVTLRCSPRSGDLSVYWYQQSLDQGLQFLIQYYNGEERAKGNILERFSAQQFPDLHSELNLSSLELGDSALYFCASSARDRSYNEQFFGPGTRLTVL.

This clone was recorded only once. The chain couples TRBV11-2 to TRBJ2-3; TRBD2 agrees at 7 bases. Germline-derived CDR1 and CDR2 are SGHAT and FQNNGV. Losses at the gene ends were 1 base for V and 0 bases for J; bases not matched to a gene: 1. This CDR3 has 15 residues. CDR3 amino acids: CASSLAGGSTDTQYF. The CDR3 DNA reads TGTGCCAGCAGCTTAGCGGGGGGAAGCACAGATACGCAGTATTTT.